The clone carrying this T cell receptor (beta chain) has only a few counts. The antigen is undetermined. The entry originates in a study of T-cell reconstitution after alpha-beta-depleted transplantation in children. Study-wide findings and caveats: A year had passed since transplant, and T-cell counts and diversity by then came mostly from newly produced T cells. Some patients showed high day-60 TCRbeta diversity, which derived from surviving recipient T cells and thymic progenitors. Reports say that about two months after transplant, the alpha-beta T cells came out of several hundred graft clones that had expanded.

This CDR3 is 13 amino acids long. The V and J ends lost 3 bases and 5 bases respectively, with 11 bases between them. Per germline, CDR1 SGDLS and CDR2 YYNGEE. Molecular barcoding with unique molecular identifiers was used for the TCRbeta library. Each CDR3 protein is one row after TCRdb ran MiXCR on the PCR reads. The table lists over 100,000 distinct CDR3 sequences, around 7.8% of them singletons, with about 16% in the top ten. The starting material was PBMCs, obtained before TCRalphabeta/CD19-depleted stem cell transplant. V usage is TRBV9 and J usage is TRBJ1-1; tentatively, D is TRBD1 (6 bases). The receptor's source is a boy between 2 and 10 years old with acute lymphoblastic leukemia, due to receive a stem cell transplant. The CDR3 coding sequence is TGTGCCAGCAGCGCGACAGGTTCGACTGAAGCTTTCTTT. Translation gives CASSATGSTEAFF.